What follows describes a single TCR beta chain. This entry is derived from a study of T cells in localized non-small cell lung cancer. The germline V gene has CDR1 SGHTS and CDR2 YDEGEE. Trimming removed 2 bases at V and 0 bases at J, with 8 bases between. The CDR3 is 15 amino acids. Profiled with immunoSEQ multiplex PCR; TCRdb holds only in-frame clones, not every one. The sample has about 25,000 clones, roughly nine tenths seen once. The rearrangement joins TRBV5-8 to TRBJ1-4, with no clear D. The sequences come from peripheral blood, collected before any cancer treatment. The TCR originated in a man between 40 and 69 years old with stage III squamous cell lung carcinoma. CDR3 amino acids: CASSFFGTTNEKLFF. Written as DNA, the CDR3 is TGTGCCAGCAGCTTTTTCGGGACAACTAATGAAAAACTGTTTTTT.